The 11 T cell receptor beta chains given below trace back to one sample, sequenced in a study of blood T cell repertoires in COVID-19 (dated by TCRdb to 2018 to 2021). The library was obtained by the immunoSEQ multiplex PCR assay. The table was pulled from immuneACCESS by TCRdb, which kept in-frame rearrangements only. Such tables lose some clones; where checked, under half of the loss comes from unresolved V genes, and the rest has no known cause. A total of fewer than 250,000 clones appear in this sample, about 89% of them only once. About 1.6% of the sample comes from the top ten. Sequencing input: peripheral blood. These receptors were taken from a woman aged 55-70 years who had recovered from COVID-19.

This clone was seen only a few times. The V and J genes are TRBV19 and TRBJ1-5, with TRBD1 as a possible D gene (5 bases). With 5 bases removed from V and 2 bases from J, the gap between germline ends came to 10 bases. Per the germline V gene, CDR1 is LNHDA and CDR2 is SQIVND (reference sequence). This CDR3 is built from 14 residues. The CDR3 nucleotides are TGTGCCAGTAGTGCTCAGGGTGGCAATCAGCCCCAGCATTTT. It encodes CASSAQGGNQPQHF.

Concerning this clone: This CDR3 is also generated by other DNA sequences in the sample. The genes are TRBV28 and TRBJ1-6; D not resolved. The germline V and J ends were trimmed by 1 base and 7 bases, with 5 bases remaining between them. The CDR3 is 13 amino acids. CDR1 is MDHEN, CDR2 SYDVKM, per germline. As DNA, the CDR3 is TGTGCCAGCAGTTTATTTCGGAATTCACCCCTCCACTTT. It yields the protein CASSLFRNSPLHF.

The CDR3 DNA sequence: TGTGCCAGTAGTACCACAGCAACTAATGAAAAACTGTTTTTT. Translated, it gives CASSTTATNEKLFF. The V gene is TRBV19, the J gene TRBJ1-4; D is unclear. From germline, CDR1 is LNHDA and CDR2 SQIVND (reference sequence). The V end lost 4 bases, the J end lost 0 bases, and 6 bases lay between the germline ends. CDR3 length: 14 residues. Full variable domain (remainder filled in from reference TRBV19 and TRBJ1-4): DGGITQSPKYLFRKEGQNVTLSCEQNLNHDAMYWYRQDPGQGLRLIYYSQIVNDFQKGDIAEGYSVSREKKESFPLTVTSAQKNPTAFYLCASSTTATNEKLFFGSGTQLSVL.

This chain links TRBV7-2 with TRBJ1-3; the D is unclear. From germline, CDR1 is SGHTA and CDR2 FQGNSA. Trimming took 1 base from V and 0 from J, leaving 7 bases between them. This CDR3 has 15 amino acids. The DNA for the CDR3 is TGTGCCAGCAGCTTAGGGCCTCTCTCTGGAAACACCATATATTTT. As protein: CASSLGPLSGNTIYF.

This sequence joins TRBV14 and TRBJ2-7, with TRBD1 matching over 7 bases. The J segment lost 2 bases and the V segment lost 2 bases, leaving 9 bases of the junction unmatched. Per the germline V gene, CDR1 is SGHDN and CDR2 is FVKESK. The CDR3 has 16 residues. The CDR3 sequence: CASSQHSWDSTYEQYF. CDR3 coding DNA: TGTGCCAGCAGCCAACATAGCTGGGACAGCACCTACGAGCAGTACTTC.

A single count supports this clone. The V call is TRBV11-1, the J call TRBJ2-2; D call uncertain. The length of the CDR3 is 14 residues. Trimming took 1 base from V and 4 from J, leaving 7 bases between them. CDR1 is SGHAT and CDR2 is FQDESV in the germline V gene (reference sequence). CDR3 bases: TGTGCCAGCAGCTTAGTTCACAGCACCGGGGAGCTGTTTTTT. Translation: CASSLVHSTGELFF. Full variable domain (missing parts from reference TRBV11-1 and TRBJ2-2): EAEVAQSPRYKITEKSQAVAFWCDPISGHATLYWYRQILGQGPELLVQFQDESVVDDSQLPKDRFSAERLKGVDSTLKIQPAELGDSAMYLCASSLVHSTGELFFGEGSRLTVL.

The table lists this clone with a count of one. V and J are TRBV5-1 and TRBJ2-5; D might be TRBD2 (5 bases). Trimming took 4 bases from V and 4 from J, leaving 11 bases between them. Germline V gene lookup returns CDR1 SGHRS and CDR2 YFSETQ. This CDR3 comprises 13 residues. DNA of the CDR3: TGCGCCAGCAGCCCGGGGAGTCCAGAGACCCAGTACTTC. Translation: CASSPGSPETQYF.

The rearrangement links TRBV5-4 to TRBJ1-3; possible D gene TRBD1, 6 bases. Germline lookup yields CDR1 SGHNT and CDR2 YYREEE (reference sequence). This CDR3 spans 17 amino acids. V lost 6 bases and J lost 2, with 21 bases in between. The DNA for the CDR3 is TGTGCCAGCACCGTTGAGGGACCGGGGGGCCCTGGAAACACCATATATTTT. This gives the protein CASTVEGPGGPGNTIYF.

The CDR3 region is CASSEFQGNQPQHF. The CDR3 DNA is TGTGCCAGCAGTGAATTCCAGGGTAATCAGCCCCAGCATTTT. The chain uses TRBV6-4 and TRBJ1-5, with D maybe TRBD1 (5 bases). This CDR3 is built from 14 residues. Trimming took off 3 bases at V and 4 bases at J, with 10 bases between the two ends. Per the germline V gene, CDR1 is MRHNA and CDR2 is SNTAGT.

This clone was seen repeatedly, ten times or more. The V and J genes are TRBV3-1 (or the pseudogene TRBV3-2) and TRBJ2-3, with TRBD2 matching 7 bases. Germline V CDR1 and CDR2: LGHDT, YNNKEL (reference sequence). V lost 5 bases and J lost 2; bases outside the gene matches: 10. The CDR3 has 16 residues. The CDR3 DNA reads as TGTGCCAGCAGCGAATTGGGCAGCGGGGCCACAGATACGCAGTATTTT. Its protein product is CASSELGSGATDTQYF.

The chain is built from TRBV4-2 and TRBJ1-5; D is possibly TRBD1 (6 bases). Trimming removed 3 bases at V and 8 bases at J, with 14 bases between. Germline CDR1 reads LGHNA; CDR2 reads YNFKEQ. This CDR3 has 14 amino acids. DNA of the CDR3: TGTGCCAGCAGCCAGCAGGGGACCCTTGAGCCCCAGCATTTT. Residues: CASSQQGTLEPQHF.